This TCR beta chain came from a study of blood T cells in healthy people across ages. Whole-study findings and limits: Nothing was known about donor CMV status, and this possibly confounded expanded clonotype changes. Per million T cells, the diversity of TCR beta decreased roughly linearly as age advanced. Naive T cell percentage and TCR beta diversity correlated strongly.

A J-beta primer mix and a sample-barcoded 5' primer were used in a second PCR of about 6 to 12 cycles. A minimum of 2.5 million CDR3-containing paired-end reads was obtained for each sample. A single record per CDR3 protein comes from TCRdb applying MiXCR to the 5' RACE reads. The sample includes about 730,000 distinct CDR3 sequences, roughly 47% of them seen just once. This clonotype was observed at least ten times. The antigen is not known. V was pared by 0 bases and J by 4 bases, with 0 bases of the junction left unmatched. The CDR3 covers 16 residues. Germline V gene data show CDR1 as LGHNA and CDR2 as YNFKEQ.

The chain is built from TRBV4-2 and TRBJ2-1; 13 nucleotides align to TRBD2. Sequencing was done on a sample of blood. This TCR came from a woman aged 55-69 years in good health. CDR3 coding DNA: TGTGCCAGCAGCCAAGAACTAGCGGGGGGGTACAATGAGCAGTTCTTC. It encodes CASSQELAGGYNEQFF.